The present entry profiles one TCR beta chain with its context. Its antigen is not known. The data originate from a study of blood T cells in healthy people across ages. In each sample, at least 7 million PBMCs were isolated. V dropped 0 bases and J dropped 4 bases, with 19 bases sitting between them. The germline V gene has CDR1 SQVTM and CDR2 ANQGSEA. This CDR3 has 16 residues. Then a second PCR, running roughly 7 to 11 cycles, was carried out with a sample-barcoded 5' primer and a J-beta primer mix. Each CDR3 protein is one row after TCRdb ran MiXCR on the 5' RACE reads. Of approximately 850,000 distinct CDR3 sequences in the sample, approximately 44% were seen once. Study-level results: With age, beta diversity per million T cells declined roughly linearly, significantly by approximately 40.

This TCR derives from a man aged 55 to 70 in good health. The chain joins TRBV29-1 to TRBJ2-7, with D perhaps matching TRBD1 or TRBD2 (5 bases each). What was sequenced was blood. CDR3 residues: CSVEDLGQFGGYEQYF. Written as DNA, the CDR3 is TGCAGCGTTGAAGATTTGGGGCAGTTTGGGGGTTACGAGCAGTACTTC.